This T cell receptor beta chain was profiled in a study of T-cell memory formation after mild COVID-19. This CDR3 has 15 amino acids. The germline V gene encodes CDR1 MNHEY and CDR2 SVGAGI. Trimming removed 6 bases from V and 0 bases from J, with 14 bases in between. In regard to this clonotype: Its antigen is not identified.

Study-level results: Within pre-infection memory, some responding clones were found, suggesting cross-reactive memory joined.

One entry per CDR3 protein, called by TCRdb with MiXCR from the 5' RACE reads. The sample consists of about 320,000 distinct CDR3 sequences, around 15% of them appearing once. The material sequenced was PBMCs or a T cell subset sorted from them (not recorded which). V is TRBV6-5 and J is TRBJ2-5, with D unclear. This clonotype was obtained from a young man who had mild COVID-19 (a few samples of this study predate the infection). Cell type and time point are not known. CDR3 in DNA: TGTGCCAGCAGAGCCGGCGAGGCAGACCAAGAGACCCAGTACTTC. Residues: CASRAGEADQETQYF.